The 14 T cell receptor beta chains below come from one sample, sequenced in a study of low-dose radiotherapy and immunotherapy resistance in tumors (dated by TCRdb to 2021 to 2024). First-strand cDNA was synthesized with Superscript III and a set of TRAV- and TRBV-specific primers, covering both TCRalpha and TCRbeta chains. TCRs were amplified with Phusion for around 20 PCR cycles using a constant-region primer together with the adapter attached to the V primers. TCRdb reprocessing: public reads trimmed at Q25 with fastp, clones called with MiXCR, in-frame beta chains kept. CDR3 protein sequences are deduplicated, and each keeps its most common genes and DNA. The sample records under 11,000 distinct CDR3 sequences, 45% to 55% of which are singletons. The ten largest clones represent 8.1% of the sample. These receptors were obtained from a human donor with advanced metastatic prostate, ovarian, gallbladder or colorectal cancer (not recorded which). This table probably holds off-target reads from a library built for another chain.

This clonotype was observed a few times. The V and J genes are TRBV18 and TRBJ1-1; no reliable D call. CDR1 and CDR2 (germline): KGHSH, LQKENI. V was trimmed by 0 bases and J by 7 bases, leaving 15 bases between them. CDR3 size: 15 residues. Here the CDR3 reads CASSPPGGRTGEAFF. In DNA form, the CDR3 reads TGTGCCAGCTCACCACCTGGCGGACGTACTGGTGAAGCTTTCTTT. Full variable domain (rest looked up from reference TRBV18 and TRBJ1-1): NAGVMQNPRHLVRRRGQEARLRCSPMKGHSHVYWYRQLPEEGLKFMVYLQKENIIDESGMPKERFSAEFPKEGPSILRIQQVVRGDSAAYFCASSPPGGRTGEAFFGQGTRLTVV.

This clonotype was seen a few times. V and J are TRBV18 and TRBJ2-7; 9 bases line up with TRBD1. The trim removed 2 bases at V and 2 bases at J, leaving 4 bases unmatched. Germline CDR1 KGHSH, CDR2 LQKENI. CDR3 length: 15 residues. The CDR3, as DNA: TGTGCCAGCTCACCAAGACAGGGGGATCCCTACGAGCAGTACTTC. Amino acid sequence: CASSPRQGDPYEQYF. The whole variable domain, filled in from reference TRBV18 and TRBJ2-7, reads NAGVMQNPRHLVRRRGQEARLRCSPMKGHSHVYWYRQLPEEGLKFMVYLQKENIIDESGMPKERFSAEFPKEGPSILRIQQVVRGDSAAYFCASSPRQGDPYEQYFGPGTRLTVT.

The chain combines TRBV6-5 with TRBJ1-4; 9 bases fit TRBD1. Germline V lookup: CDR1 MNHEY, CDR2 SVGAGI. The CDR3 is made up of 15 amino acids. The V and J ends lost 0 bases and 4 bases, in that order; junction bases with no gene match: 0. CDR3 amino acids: CASSYSDRGNEKLFF. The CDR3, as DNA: TGTGCCAGCAGTTACTCGGACAGGGGTAATGAAAAACTGTTTTTT.

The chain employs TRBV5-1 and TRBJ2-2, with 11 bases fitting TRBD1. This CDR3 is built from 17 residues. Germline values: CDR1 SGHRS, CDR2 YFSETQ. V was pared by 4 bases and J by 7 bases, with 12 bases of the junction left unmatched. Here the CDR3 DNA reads TGCGCCAGCAGCACCCCCCGGACAGGGGGCGAAGGCGGGGAGCTGTTTTTT. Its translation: CASSTPRTGGEGGELFF. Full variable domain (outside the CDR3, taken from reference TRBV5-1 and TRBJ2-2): KAGVTQTPRYLIKTRGQQVTLSCSPISGHRSVSWYQQTPGQGLQFLFEYFSETQRNKGNFPGRFSGRQFSNSRSEMNVSTLELGDSALYLCASSTPRTGGEGGELFFGEGSRLTVL.

CDR3 in DNA: TGTGCCAGCAGGACATCCCTAGACAATGAGCAGTTCTTC. Translation gives CASRTSLDNEQFF. The gene calls are TRBV27 and TRBJ2-1; D gene unclear. Germline assignment: CDR1 MNHEY and CDR2 SMNVEV (reference sequence). V was shortened by 6 bases and J by 5 bases, with 11 bases between the two germline ends. The CDR3 sequence is 13 residues long.

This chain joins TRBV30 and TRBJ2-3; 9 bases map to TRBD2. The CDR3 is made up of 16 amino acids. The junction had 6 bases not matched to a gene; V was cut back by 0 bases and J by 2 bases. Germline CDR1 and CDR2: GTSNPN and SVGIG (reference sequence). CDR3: CAWSVGAGGLTDTQYF. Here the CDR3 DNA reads TGTGCCTGGAGTGTTGGAGCGGGGGGACTCACAGATACGCAGTATTTT.

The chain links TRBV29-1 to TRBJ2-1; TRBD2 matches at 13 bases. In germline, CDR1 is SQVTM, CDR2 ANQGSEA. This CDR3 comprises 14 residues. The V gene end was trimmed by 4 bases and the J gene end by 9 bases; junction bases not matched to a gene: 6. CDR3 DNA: TGCAGCGTTGTAGGGACTAGCGGGAACAGTGAGCAGTTCTTC. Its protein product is CSVVGTSGNSEQFF.

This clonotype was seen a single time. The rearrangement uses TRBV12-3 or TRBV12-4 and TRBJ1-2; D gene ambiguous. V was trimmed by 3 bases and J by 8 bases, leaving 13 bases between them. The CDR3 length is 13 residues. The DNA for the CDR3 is TGTGCCAGCAGTTTCCACGAGTTCGGGGGCTACACCTTC. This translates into CASSFHEFGGYTF.

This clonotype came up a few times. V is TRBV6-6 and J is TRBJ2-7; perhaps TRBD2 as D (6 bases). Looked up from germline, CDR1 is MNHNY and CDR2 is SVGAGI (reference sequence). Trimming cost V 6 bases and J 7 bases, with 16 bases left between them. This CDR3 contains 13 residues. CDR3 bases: TGTGCCAGCAGCTACGCGGGAACTCAGGAGCAGTACTTC. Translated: CASSYAGTQEQYF.

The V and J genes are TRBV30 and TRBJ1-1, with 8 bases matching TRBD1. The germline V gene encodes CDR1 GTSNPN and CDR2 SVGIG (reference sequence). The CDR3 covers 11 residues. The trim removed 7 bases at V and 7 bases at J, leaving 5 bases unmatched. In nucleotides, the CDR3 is TGTGCCTCGCAGGGGGCCTTTGAAGCTTTCTTT. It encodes CASQGAFEAFF.

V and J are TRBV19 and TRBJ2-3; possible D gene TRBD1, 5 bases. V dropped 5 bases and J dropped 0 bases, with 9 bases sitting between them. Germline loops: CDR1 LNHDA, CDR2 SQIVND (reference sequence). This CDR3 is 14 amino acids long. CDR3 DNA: TGTGCCAGTAGTGAGACAGACAGCACAGATACGCAGTATTTT. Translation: CASSETDSTDTQYF. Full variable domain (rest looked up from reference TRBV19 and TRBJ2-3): DGGITQSPKYLFRKEGQNVTLSCEQNLNHDAMYWYRQDPGQGLRLIYYSQIVNDFQKGDIAEGYSVSREKKESFPLTVTSAQKNPTAFYLCASSETDSTDTQYFGPGTRLTVL.

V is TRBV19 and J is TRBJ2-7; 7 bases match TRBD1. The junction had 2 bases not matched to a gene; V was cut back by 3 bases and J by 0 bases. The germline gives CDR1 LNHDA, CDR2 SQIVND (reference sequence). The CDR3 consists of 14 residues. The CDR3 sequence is CASSIGDSSYEQYF. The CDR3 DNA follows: TGTGCCAGTAGTATTGGGGACAGCTCCTACGAGCAGTACTTC.

In DNA, the CDR3 is TGTGCCAGCTACGACAGGGCTAACGGCTACACCTTC. Protein product: CASYDRANGYTF. The chain carries TRBV6-2 or TRBV6-3 and TRBJ1-2, with TRBD1 matching over 7 bases. This CDR3 is built from 12 residues. Trimming took 8 bases from V and 8 from J; bases not matched to a gene: 8. From germline, CDR1 is MNHEY and CDR2 SVGEGT.

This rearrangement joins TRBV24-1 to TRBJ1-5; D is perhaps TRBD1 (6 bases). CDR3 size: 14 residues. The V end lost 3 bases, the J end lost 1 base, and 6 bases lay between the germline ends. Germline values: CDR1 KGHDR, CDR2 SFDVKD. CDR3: CATSDGQSNQPQHF. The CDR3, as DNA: TGTGCCACCAGTGATGGACAGAGCAATCAGCCCCAGCATTTT.